Listed below are T cell receptor beta chains from one sample, sequenced in a study of OX40 agonist ivuxolimab in advanced cancers. The assay was immunoSEQ multiplex PCR, and TCRdb's table has in-frame clones only and misses some. The sample includes fewer than 50,000 clones, approximately 88% of them seen just once. The starting material was CD4+ or CD8+ T cells sorted from blood, obtained in a trial of the OX40 agonist ivuxolimab. These receptors were collected from an adult with an advanced solid tumor such as melanoma, head and neck, liver or kidney cancer. Each CDR3 is given with its conserved first and last residue. The D gene is left open where the match is weak. Clone size is stated in some rows and not others, as once, few, many or a class when expanded.

cdr3_nt cdr3_aa d_call j_call v_call clone_size
TGTGCCAGCAGCCCAGGAGGCTGGGCAGGGGGCCTGAACACTGAAGCTTTCTTT CASSPGGWAGGLNTEAFF TRBD1 TRBJ1-1 TRBV7-8 NA
TGTGCCAGCAGCACCTTTTCGGGTACTGAAGCTTTCTTT CASSTFSGTEAFF NA TRBJ1-1 TRBV6-4 NA
TGTGCCAGCAGTTTATCTGGGGGCGACACTGAAGCTTTCTTT CASSLSGGDTEAFF NA TRBJ1-1 TRBV27 NA
TGTGCCAGCAGTTACGGTCAGGCCACCCAAGAGACCCAGTACTTC CASSYGQATQETQYF NA TRBJ2-5 TRBV6-5 NA
TGTGCCAGCAGCTTAGAACCGGGAGCCAAAAACATTCAGTACTTC CASSLEPGAKNIQYF NA TRBJ2-4 TRBV11-3 NA
TGTGCCAGCAGCCAACTCACAGGGGTGAACACTGAAGCTTTCTTT CASSQLTGVNTEAFF TRBD1 TRBJ1-1 TRBV4-2 NA
TGTGCCAGCAGTTTACTTACTAGCGGGGGGGCTGGGGCCAACGTCCTGACTTTC CASSLLTSGGAGANVLTF TRBD2 TRBJ2-6 TRBV27 NA
TGTGCCAGCAGTTACGTAGCAGGGGGAGTGGATGAGCAGTTCTTC CASSYVAGGVDEQFF TRBD1 TRBJ2-1 TRBV6-5 NA
TGTGCCAGCAGCGTAGAGGGACTAGCGGCAGATACGCAGTATTTT CASSVEGLAADTQYF TRBD2 TRBJ2-3 TRBV9 NA
TGTGCCAGCAGCTTTAGCGGGGGGGCCGCGGTTGATACGCAGTATTTT CASSFSGGAAVDTQYF TRBD2 TRBJ2-3 TRBV7-8 once
TGTGCCAGCAGTTTGGAGGGCAGGGGGCTAAACTACGAGCAGTACTTC CASSLEGRGLNYEQYF TRBD1 TRBJ2-7 TRBV28 NA
TGTGCCAGCTCCCCTGCCAGGACCCCAAACACTGAAGCTTTCTTT CASSPARTPNTEAFF NA TRBJ1-1 TRBV18 NA
TGTGCCAGCAGCGCCCGACAGGGGTACATCGGCTCTGGGGCCAACGTCCTGACTTTC CASSARQGYIGSGANVLTF TRBD1 TRBJ2-6 TRBV9 NA
TGTGCCAGCAGCCCGGGACTAGCGTACGGGGAGCTGTTTTTT CASSPGLAYGELFF TRBD2 TRBJ2-2 TRBV11-3 NA
TGTGCCAGCAGTAAGCCGGGACAGGAACAAGAGACCCAGTACTTC CASSKPGQEQETQYF TRBD1 TRBJ2-5 TRBV6-5 NA
TGTGCCAGCAGTTATGGACAGTACAATGAGCAGTTCTTC CASSYGQYNEQFF NA TRBJ2-1 TRBV14 NA
TGCGCCAGCAGCCAAGAGGCCTATGTGACCACCGGGGAGCTGTTTTTT CASSQEAYVTTGELFF NA TRBJ2-2 TRBV4-1 NA
TGCGCCAGCAGCCAAGGCCCCGGAGCGGGGGGGCCCGGGGAGCTGTTTTTT CASSQGPGAGGPGELFF TRBD2 TRBJ2-2 TRBV4-3 NA
TGTGCCAGTAGTAAGACTAGCGGGTCGGCCTACGAGCAGTACTTC CASSKTSGSAYEQYF TRBD2 TRBJ2-7 TRBV19 NA
TGTGCCAGCAGTGAAGGGACAGGGGGAAGCTCTGGAAACACCATATATTTT CASSEGTGGSSGNTIYF TRBD1 TRBJ1-3 TRBV25-1 NA
TGTGCCAGCAGTTTATCGACACTCGGAGGGACTGAAGCTTTCTTT CASSLSTLGGTEAFF NA TRBJ1-1 TRBV27 NA
TGTGCCAGTGGACTGAGCAGGCCGAACACCGGGGAGCTGTTTTTT CASGLSRPNTGELFF NA TRBJ2-2 TRBV19 NA
TGCGCCAGCAGTCAAAAAACGAGGACAGAACACTACGAGCAGTACTTC CASSQKTRTEHYEQYF NA TRBJ2-7 TRBV23-1 NA
TGTGCCAGCAGCGTAGCTCAACAGTCTCTTTCCAATGAGCAGTTCTTC CASSVAQQSLSNEQFF NA TRBJ2-1 TRBV9 NA
TGTGCCAGCAGCTTGTCGGGGCACGACAGGCCCTACGAGCAGTACTTC CASSLSGHDRPYEQYF NA TRBJ2-7 TRBV5-4 NA
TGTGCTAGTGCCTTACGGACAGGGGCTGTCTACGAGCAGTACTTC CASALRTGAVYEQYF TRBD1 TRBJ2-7 TRBV12-5 NA
TGCGCCAGCAGTAACACCGGGGAGCTGTTTTTT CASSNTGELFF NA TRBJ2-2 TRBV5-1 once
TGTGCCAGCAGCTATAGCGGGGGACCCTACCAAAGGGGGACCCAGTACTTC CASSYSGGPYQRGTQYF TRBD2 TRBJ2-5 TRBV7-2 NA
TGTGCCAGCAGCCTTGAGGATTACTCCTACGAGCAGTACTTC CASSLEDYSYEQYF NA TRBJ2-7 TRBV11-1 NA